This record concerns one TCR beta chain sequence. As yet, its antigen is unknown. Unique molecular identifiers tagged individual cDNA molecules. MiXCR was run by TCRdb on the 5' RACE reads, yielding one entry per CDR3 protein. The sample has tens of thousands of distinct CDR3 sequences; around 11% are singletons. V lost 2 bases and J lost 0, with 8 bases in between. The V gene's germline CDR1 is MNHEY and CDR2 SMNVEV (reference sequence). This CDR3 contains 16 residues. The data stem from a study of early T cells in non-severe SARS-CoV-2 infection. Study-level background: Sequencing of bulk RNA from unsorted whole blood was done, without chain pairing. General study points: Anti-spike CD8 specificities were favored by VDJdb matching, whose results missed private and CD4 specificities.

The V and J genes are TRBV27 and TRBJ2-6; D remains ambiguous. The source of this sequence is an adult who was a healthcare worker with PCR-confirmed SARS-CoV-2 infection or an uninfected control (not recorded which). The donor label of this sample is uncertain. The sample was whole blood, taken at baseline. CDR3 nucleotide sequence: TGTGCCAGCAGTTTAGTTGTTCGCTCTGGGGCCAACGTCCTGACTTTC. It codes for CASSLVVRSGANVLTF.